This T cell receptor (beta chain) comes out of a study of blood T cell repertoires in COVID-19. Study at large: Samples of COVID-19 (acute and convalescent) were obtained from the United States, Italy and Spain.

Original processing notes: Estimates of nucleated cell counts were drawn from the amplification of reference gene primers. Method: immunoSEQ multiplex PCR; TCRdb's copy keeps in-frame clones and lacks some. From that table come the V and J calls and clone size; the DNA was used to work out D and trimming. Among about 200,000 clones listed, around three quarters were seen once. The length of the CDR3 is 13 residues. Germline CDR1 and CDR2: MNHEY and SVGAGI. The V and J ends lost 4 bases and 7 bases respectively, with 13 bases between them. This chain links TRBV6-5 with TRBJ1-1; the D is unclear. Sequencing input: peripheral blood. The sequence came from a woman between 65 and 79 years old with acute or convalescent COVID-19. CDR3 in DNA: TGTGCCAGCAGTTTAGGGCTGGAGGATGAAGCTTTCTTT. Encoded protein: CASSLGLEDEAFF.